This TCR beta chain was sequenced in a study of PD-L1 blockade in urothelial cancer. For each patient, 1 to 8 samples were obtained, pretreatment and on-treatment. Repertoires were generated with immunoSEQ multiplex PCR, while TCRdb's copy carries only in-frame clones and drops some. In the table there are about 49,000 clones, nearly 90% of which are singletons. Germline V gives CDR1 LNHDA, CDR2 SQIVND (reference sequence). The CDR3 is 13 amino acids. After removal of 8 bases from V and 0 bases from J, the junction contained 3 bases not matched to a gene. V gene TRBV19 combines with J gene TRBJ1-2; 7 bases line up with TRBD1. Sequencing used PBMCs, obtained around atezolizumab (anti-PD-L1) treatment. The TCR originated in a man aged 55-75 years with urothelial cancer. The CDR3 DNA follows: TGTGCCAGTGGGACAGTAGCTAACTATGGCTACACCTTC. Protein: CASGTVANYGYTF.